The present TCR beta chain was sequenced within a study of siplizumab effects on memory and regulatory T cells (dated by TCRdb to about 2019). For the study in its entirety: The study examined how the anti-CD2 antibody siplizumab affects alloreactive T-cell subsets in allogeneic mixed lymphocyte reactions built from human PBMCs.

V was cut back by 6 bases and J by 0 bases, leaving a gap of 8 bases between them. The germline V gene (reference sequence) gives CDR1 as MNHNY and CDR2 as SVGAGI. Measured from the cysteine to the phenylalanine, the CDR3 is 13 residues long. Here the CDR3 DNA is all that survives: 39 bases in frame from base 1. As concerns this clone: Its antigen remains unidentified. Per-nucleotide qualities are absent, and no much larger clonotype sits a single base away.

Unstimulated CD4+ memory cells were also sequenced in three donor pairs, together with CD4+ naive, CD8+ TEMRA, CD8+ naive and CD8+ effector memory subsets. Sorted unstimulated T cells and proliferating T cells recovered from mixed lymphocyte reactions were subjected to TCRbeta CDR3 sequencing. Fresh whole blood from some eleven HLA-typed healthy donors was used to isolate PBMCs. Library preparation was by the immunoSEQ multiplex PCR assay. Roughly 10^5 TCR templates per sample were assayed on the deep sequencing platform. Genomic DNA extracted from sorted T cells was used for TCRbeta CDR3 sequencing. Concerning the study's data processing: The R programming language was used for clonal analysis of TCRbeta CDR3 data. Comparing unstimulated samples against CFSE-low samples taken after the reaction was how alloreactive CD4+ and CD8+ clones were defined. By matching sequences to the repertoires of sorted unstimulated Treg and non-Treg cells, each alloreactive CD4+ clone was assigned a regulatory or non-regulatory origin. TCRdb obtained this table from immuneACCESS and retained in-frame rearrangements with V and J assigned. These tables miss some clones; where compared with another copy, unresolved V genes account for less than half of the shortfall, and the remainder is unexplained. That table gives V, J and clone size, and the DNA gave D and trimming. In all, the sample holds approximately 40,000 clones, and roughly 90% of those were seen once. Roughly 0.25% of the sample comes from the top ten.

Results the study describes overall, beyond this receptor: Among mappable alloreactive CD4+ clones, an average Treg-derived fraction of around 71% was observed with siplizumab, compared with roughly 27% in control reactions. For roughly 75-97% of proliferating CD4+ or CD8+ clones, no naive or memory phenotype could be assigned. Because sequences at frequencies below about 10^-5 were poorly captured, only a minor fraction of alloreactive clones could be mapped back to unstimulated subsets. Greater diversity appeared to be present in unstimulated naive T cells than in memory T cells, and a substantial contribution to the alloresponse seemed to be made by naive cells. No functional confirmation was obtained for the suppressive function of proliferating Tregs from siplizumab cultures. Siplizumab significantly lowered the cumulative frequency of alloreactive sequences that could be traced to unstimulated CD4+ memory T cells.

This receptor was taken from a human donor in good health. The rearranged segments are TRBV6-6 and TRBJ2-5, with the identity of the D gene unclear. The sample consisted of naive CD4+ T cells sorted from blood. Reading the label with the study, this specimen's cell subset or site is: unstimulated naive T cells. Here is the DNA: TGTGCCAGCAGAGGGAATAACCAAGAGACCCAGTACTTC. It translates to CASRGNNQETQYF.